This is a list of T cell receptor beta chains from one sample in a study of a mutant IDH1 vaccine in newly diagnosed glioma. No antigens are known for them. The data were produced by immunoSEQ multiplex PCR, yet TCRdb's version contains in-frame clones alone and is incomplete. This sample carries 60,000 to 65,000 clones, roughly 80% of them seen once, and the ten largest clones take less than 7%. The specimen was PBMCs, collected from a glioma patient whose treatment included an IDH1 peptide vaccine. The receptors come from a middle-aged man with glioma. The CDR3 runs from the conserved cysteine through the conserved F or W. The order of the fields is J gene, D gene, V gene, clone size, CDR3 protein, CDR3 DNA. The D gene is left open where the match is weak. Clone sizes are given selectively: once, few, many, or a class where the clone is expanded.

TRBJ2-6	TRBD2	TRBV6-4	few	CASSTSGGAGANVLTF	TGTGCCAGCAGTACTAGCGGGGGGGCCGGGGCCAACGTCCTGACTTTC
TRBJ2-5	TRBD1	TRBV30	once	CAWSLRDRAHQETQYF	TGTGCCTGGAGTCTCCGGGACAGAGCCCACCAAGAGACCCAGTACTTC
TRBJ2-1	TRBD1	TRBV7-2	-	CASSWDRGPYNEQFF	TGTGCCAGCAGTTGGGACAGGGGTCCCTACAATGAGCAGTTCTTC
TRBJ2-1	TRBD2	TRBV7-9	-	CASSSPSGRSYNEQFF	TGTGCCAGCAGCTCCCCCAGCGGGAGGTCCTACAATGAGCAGTTCTTC
TRBJ2-5	-	TRBV11-1	-	CASSPQRTPRGETQYF	TGTGCCAGCAGTCCGCAAAGGACTCCCCGGGGAGAGACCCAGTACTTC
TRBJ1-2	-	TRBV7-2	-	CASSRDGANYGYTF	TGTGCCAGCAGCCGGGACGGAGCTAACTATGGCTACACCTTC
TRBJ2-7	-	TRBV2	-	CASSVEHEQYF	TGTGCCAGCAGTGTTGAACACGAGCAGTACTTC
TRBJ2-7	TRBD1	TRBV15	-	CATSREAARGLYEQYF	TGTGCCACCAGCAGAGAAGCTGCCAGGGGGCTCTACGAGCAGTACTTC
TRBJ2-7	-	TRBV2	-	CASSWATYEQYF	TGTGCCAGCAGTTGGGCAACCTACGAGCAGTACTTC
TRBJ1-3	-	TRBV2	-	CASRPLQAGGPGNTIYF	TGTGCCAGCAGGCCCCTCCAAGCGGGGGGTCCTGGAAACACCATATATTTT
TRBJ2-1	-	TRBV23-1	-	CASSQWGTFSEQFF	TGCGCCAGCAGTCAATGGGGGACATTCAGTGAGCAGTTCTTC
TRBJ1-5	-	TRBV7-8	-	CASSLAPTRQPNQPQHF	TGTGCCAGCAGCTTAGCCCCAACCAGACAGCCAAATCAGCCCCAGCATTTT
TRBJ2-5	TRBD1	TRBV2	-	CASCRDSQETQYF	TGTGCCAGCTGCCGGGACAGCCAAGAGACCCAGTACTTC
TRBJ2-2	-	TRBV7-2	-	CASSLGRTGYTGELFF	TGTGCCAGCAGCTTAGGCCGGACGGGATACACCGGGGAGCTGTTTTTT
TRBJ2-3	-	TRBV7-2	once	CASSLQGTSTDTQYF	TGTGCCAGCAGCTTGCAGGGTACTAGCACAGATACGCAGTATTTT
TRBJ2-3	TRBD2	TRBV7-8	-	CASSPDGGGFPATDTQYF	TGTGCCAGCAGCCCCGATGGGGGAGGGTTCCCCGCAACAGATACGCAGTATTTT